This T cell receptor beta chain was identified in a study of T cell responses to AZD1222 COVID-19 vaccine. General study results and limits: Spike-specific TCR breadth rose after two AZD1222 doses, and depth rose as well.

The CDR3 contains 15 residues. Germline CDR1 and CDR2: SGDLS and YYNGEE. V was trimmed by 0 bases and J by 5 bases, leaving 13 bases between them. Of note for this clone: The antigen is undetermined.

Profiled with immunoSEQ multiplex PCR; TCRdb holds only in-frame clones, not every one. The table shows some 120,000 clones, with around 94% occurring only once. The sample was peripheral blood, taken 28 days after the second AZD1222 dose. The V gene is TRBV9, the J gene TRBJ2-3; D possibly corresponds to TRBD2 (6 bases). The sequence was obtained from an adult who received the AZD1222 COVID-19 vaccine. The CDR3 DNA sequence: TGTGCCAGCAGCGTAGGCGGGAATCGTGAAGATACGCAGTATTTT. Translating it yields CASSVGGNREDTQYF.